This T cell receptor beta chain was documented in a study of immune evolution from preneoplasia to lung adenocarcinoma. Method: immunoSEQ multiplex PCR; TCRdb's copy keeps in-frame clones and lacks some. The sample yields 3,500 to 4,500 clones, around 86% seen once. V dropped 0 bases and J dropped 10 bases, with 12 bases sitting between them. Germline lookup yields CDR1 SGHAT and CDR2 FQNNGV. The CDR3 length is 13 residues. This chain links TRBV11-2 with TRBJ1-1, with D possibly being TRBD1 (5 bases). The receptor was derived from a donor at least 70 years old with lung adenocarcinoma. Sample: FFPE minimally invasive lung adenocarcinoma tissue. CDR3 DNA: TGTGCCAGCAGCTTAGATGGAGGGACCCGAGCTTTCTTT. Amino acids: CASSLDGGTRAFF.